Listed below are T cell receptor beta chains from one sample, sequenced in a study of beta chain features in type 1 diabetes. Here immunoSEQ multiplex PCR was the method, and the copy in TCRdb shows in-frame clones only, minus some. The data show approximately 330,000 clones, about 10% seen once. Sequenced sample: naive CD4+ T cells from blood. The receptors shown here come from a woman in her 30s in good health. The CDR3 runs from the conserved cysteine through the conserved F or W. The D gene is left open where the match is weak. Not every row has a clone size; where given, it reads once, few, many or a size class.

CDR3,D,J,V,size
CASSVRPYEQYF,-,TRBJ2-7,TRBV2,-
CASSYGTGDQPQHF,TRBD1,TRBJ1-5,TRBV27,-
CASSFASGTGELFF,-,TRBJ2-2,TRBV27,-
CASSNIARGYAYNEQFF,-,TRBJ2-1,TRBV28,few
CSAYSGMENEQFF,TRBD2,TRBJ2-1,TRBV29-1,few
CASSLRQAGDTQYF,-,TRBJ2-3,TRBV5-6,few
CASSYSLAGETYEQYF,TRBD2,TRBJ2-7,TRBV6-5,few
CASSQDLRKLNTEAFF,-,TRBJ1-1,TRBV4-3,few
CASSPGGTGSYTF,TRBD1,TRBJ1-2,TRBV18,many
CASTQDRGYEQYF,TRBD1,TRBJ2-7,TRBV5-6,-
CAAAPQGTTDTQYF,-,TRBJ2-3,TRBV10-3,few
CASSRNRDRSYEQYF,TRBD1,TRBJ2-7,TRBV6-1,-
CASSQDPAGGSSSYEQYF,TRBD2,TRBJ2-7,TRBV4-2,-
CASSLGEGSNEKLFF,-,TRBJ1-4,TRBV7-9,-
CASSLGQPTYEQYF,-,TRBJ2-7,TRBV5-1,-
CASSEAWVRETQYF,-,TRBJ2-5,TRBV6-1,few
CAWAGQGAGEQYF,TRBD1,TRBJ2-7,TRBV30,-
CASSESKGAFF,-,TRBJ1-1,TRBV25-1,-
CASQARDRQETQYF,TRBD1,TRBJ2-5,TRBV5-1,few
CASSDSLGGSYNEQFF,-,TRBJ2-1,TRBV6-4,few
CATSRGLAGGSEQYF,TRBD2,TRBJ2-7,TRBV15,few
CASTPTGNGYTF,TRBD1,TRBJ1-2,TRBV6-5,few
CASSQDPNGKNIQYF,-,TRBJ2-4,TRBV4-3,few
CASSLVVRQGSYGYTF,TRBD1,TRBJ1-2,TRBV7-3,-
CASRQPGTGDYEQYF,TRBD1,TRBJ2-7,TRBV28,few
CASSLQGGETQYF,-,TRBJ2-5,TRBV11-1,-